The 20 T cell receptor beta chains below come from one sample, sequenced in a study of STAT5B mutations in CD4+ large granular lymphocyte leukemia. Assay used: immunoSEQ multiplex PCR; TCRdb lists only in-frame clones, some missing. Among around 38,000 clones listed, roughly 85% were seen once. Sequenced sample: CD4+ T cells from blood buffy coats. The receptors here all came from a human donor in good health.

The chain uses TRBV13 and TRBJ2-3; D ambiguous. Trimming pared 5 bases from V and 0 bases from J, leaving 12 bases between. The germline CDR1 and CDR2 sequences are PRHDT and FYEKMQ (reference sequence). This CDR3 is 15 amino acids long. The CDR3 region is CASSRKQTSTDTQYF. CDR3 DNA: TGTGCCAGCAGCCGAAAGCAGACAAGCACAGATACGCAGTATTTT.

This sequence joins TRBV6-6 and TRBJ1-5; 10 bases fit TRBD1. Germline assignment: CDR1 MNHNY and CDR2 SVGAGI (reference sequence). After removal of 4 bases from V and 7 bases from J, the junction contained 7 bases not matched to a gene. This CDR3 has 15 residues. CDR3 in amino acids: CASSSSGQGEQPQHF. CDR3 bases: TGTGCCAGCAGTTCCTCCGGACAGGGGGAACAGCCCCAGCATTTT.

This sequence joins TRBV4-1 and TRBJ1-5; 7 bases match TRBD1. V dropped 3 bases and J dropped 4; count of bases not matched to a gene: 0. The germline V gene encodes CDR1 MGHRA and CDR2 YSYEKL. This CDR3 has 13 amino acids. Here the CDR3 reads CASSQDRNQPQHF. CDR3 in DNA: TGCGCCAGCAGCCAGGACAGGAATCAGCCCCAGCATTTT.

In its sample, this clone was seen once. J is TRBJ2-1 and V is TRBV2; no reliable D call. The germline V gene has CDR1 SNHLY and CDR2 FYNNEI. Trimming removed 7 bases at V and 5 bases at J, with 12 bases between. This CDR3 comprises 13 residues. The CDR3 sequence: CASNSGPNNEQFF. CDR3 coding DNA: TGTGCCAGCAATTCCGGTCCCAACAATGAGCAGTTCTTC.

The CDR3 coding sequence is TGCGCCAGCAGCCAAGCTGTCCGATCGGAGACCCAGTACTTC. Amino acid sequence: CASSQAVRSETQYF. The chain employs TRBV4-1 and TRBJ2-5; D is undetermined. Germline CDR1 MGHRA, CDR2 YSYEKL. The V end lost 1 base, the J end lost 5 bases, and 11 bases lay between the germline ends. The CDR3 loop spans 14 amino acids.

V is TRBV5-1 and J is TRBJ2-2, with TRBD2 as a possible D gene (5 bases). Trimming left V 3 bases short and J 0 bases short, with 15 bases between. From germline, CDR1 is SGHRS and CDR2 YFSETQ. CDR3 length: 17 amino acids. The CDR3 is CASSSPDSTPNTGELFF. The CDR3 nucleotides read TGCGCCAGCAGCTCCCCGGACTCGACACCGAACACCGGGGAGCTGTTTTTT.

The chain carries TRBV29-1 and TRBJ2-1; D is unclear. V was shortened by 7 bases and J by 5 bases, with 18 bases between the two germline ends. Looked up from germline, CDR1 is SQVTM and CDR2 is ANQGSEA. The CDR3 extends over 14 amino acids. CDR3 DNA: TGCAGCGCAAAGACGGGCTCCAGGAACAATGAGCAGTTCTTC. It is translated as CSAKTGSRNNEQFF.

The chain recombines TRBV10-2 with TRBJ2-1; perhaps TRBD1 as D (6 bases). V was cut by 10 bases and J by 4 bases, with 11 bases left in between. Germline lookup yields CDR1 WSHSY and CDR2 SAAADI. This CDR3 has 12 residues. The CDR3 DNA reads TGCGCCATCTCCGGGACATACAATGAGCAGTTCTTC. It codes for CAISGTYNEQFF.

This chain connects TRBV9 to TRBJ2-1; TRBD2 agrees at 12 bases. Germline V gene data show CDR1 as SGDLS and CDR2 as YYNGEE. The J segment lost 7 bases and the V segment lost 5 bases, leaving 4 bases of the junction unmatched. The CDR3 length is 14 residues. The chain's CDR3 is CASSTSGRINEQFF. The DNA for the CDR3 is TGTGCCAGCAGTACTAGCGGGAGGATTAATGAGCAGTTCTTC. Looking up the rest from reference TRBV9 and TRBJ2-1 gives the full variable domain: DSGVTQTPKHLITATGQRVTLRCSPRSGDLSVYWYQQSLDQGLQFLIQYYNGEERAKGNILERFSAQQFPDLHSELNLSSLELGDSALYFCASSTSGRINEQFFGPGTRLTVL.

The chain couples TRBV19 to TRBJ2-5; maybe TRBD1 (6 bases). V lost 4 bases and J 5 bases, leaving 11 bases between the germline ends. The germline gives CDR1 LNHDA, CDR2 SQIVND (reference sequence). The CDR3 covers 13 residues. This CDR3 is CASSTAGVETQYF. In nucleotides, the CDR3 is TGTGCCAGTAGTACGGCAGGGGTCGAGACCCAGTACTTC.

The chain has TRBV5-1 and TRBJ2-6; 8 bases match TRBD2. With 4 bases clipped from V and 4 bases from J, the junction kept 4 bases outside the gene matches. This CDR3 comprises 15 residues. The germline V gene encodes CDR1 SGHRS and CDR2 YFSETQ. The CDR3 protein is CASSQRETGANVLTF. The DNA of the CDR3 is TGCGCCAGCAGCCAGCGGGAGACCGGGGCCAACGTCCTGACTTTC.

The chain carries TRBV25-1 and TRBJ2-7; the match to TRBD1 covers 8 bases. The V and J ends lost 10 bases and 2 bases, in that order; junction bases with no gene match: 13. This CDR3 has 15 amino acids. Germline V gene lookup returns CDR1 MGHDK and CDR2 SYGVNS. Written as DNA, the CDR3 is TGTGCCACCACGCCTCAGGGGGCTTCGACCTACGAGCAGTACTTC. Translated, it gives CATTPQGASTYEQYF.

The genes are TRBV6-5 and TRBJ1-1, with D maybe TRBD1 (5 bases). The V and J ends lost 4 bases and 6 bases respectively, with 9 bases between them. This CDR3 has 12 amino acids. From germline, CDR1 is MNHEY and CDR2 SVGAGI. CDR3 in amino acids: CASSFRASEAFF. DNA for the CDR3: TGTGCCAGCAGTTTCAGGGCTTCTGAAGCTTTCTTT.

The chain employs TRBV6-5 and TRBJ2-5; tentative D call: TRBD1 (5 bases). The CDR3 spans 13 residues. Deletions cut 5 bases from V and 5 bases from J, with 12 bases between. Germline V gene data show CDR1 as MNHEY and CDR2 as SVGAGI. CDR3: CASSRGTEETQYF. The CDR3 DNA is TGTGCCAGCAGTAGGGGTACCGAGGAGACCCAGTACTTC.

This rearrangement joins TRBV6-6 to TRBJ1-1; D is unclear. Trimming removed 3 bases at V and 1 base at J, with 15 bases between. The CDR3 contains 16 residues. From germline, CDR1 is MNHNY and CDR2 SVGAGI (reference sequence). This CDR3 reads CASSYKAEEGNTEAFF. Written as DNA, the CDR3 is TGTGCCAGCAGTTATAAGGCCGAAGAGGGGAACACTGAAGCTTTCTTT.

V usage is TRBV7-9 and J usage is TRBJ2-5; the D gene is possibly TRBD1 (5 bases). V lost 1 base and J 0 bases, leaving 6 bases between the germline ends. Germline V gene sequence: CDR1 SEHNR, CDR2 FQNEAQ (reference sequence). The CDR3 spans 14 residues. The CDR3 spells CASSLGQYQETQYF. The CDR3 DNA reads as TGTGCCAGCAGCTTAGGACAGTACCAAGAGACCCAGTACTTC.

The chain is built from TRBV11-1 and TRBJ2-7; TRBD1 or TRBD2 may be the D gene (6 bases each). CDR3 size: 14 residues. With 5 bases removed from V and 7 bases from J, the gap between germline ends came to 18 bases. Germline V lookup: CDR1 SGHAT, CDR2 FQDESV (reference sequence). Here the CDR3 reads CASSRAEGVEEQYF. The CDR3 DNA reads as TGTGCCAGCAGCCGTGCGGAGGGGGTGGAGGAGCAGTACTTC.

The chain recombines TRBV6-6 with TRBJ2-2; D is undetermined. Trimming took 2 bases from V and 4 from J, leaving 8 bases between them. This CDR3 contains 14 residues. In germline, CDR1 is MNHNY, CDR2 SVGAGI (reference sequence). The CDR3 region is CASSYGEGTGELFF. The CDR3 region has the DNA TGTGCCAGCAGTTACGGGGAAGGCACCGGGGAGCTGTTTTTT.

This clone was detected a few times. The chain carries TRBV7-9 and TRBJ2-7, with a weak D call TRBD1 (6 bases). The length of the CDR3 is 13 residues. The germline V gene has CDR1 SEHNR and CDR2 FQNEAQ (reference sequence). Trimming took off 6 bases at V and 3 bases at J, with 12 bases between the two ends. The CDR3 here is CASSQQGNYEQYF. DNA of the CDR3: TGTGCCAGCAGTCAACAGGGCAACTACGAGCAGTACTTC.

Only a few counts were recorded for this clone. The genes are TRBV2 and TRBJ1-5; D is unclear. V shed 4 bases and J shed 2 bases, with 9 bases lying between them. The CDR3 runs to 14 residues. Germline-derived CDR1 and CDR2 are SNHLY and FYNNEI. The CDR3: CASSGSGGNQPQHF. In DNA, the CDR3 is TGTGCCAGCAGTGGCTCTGGGGGCAATCAGCCCCAGCATTTT.